Each of the 21 T cell receptor beta chains below was sequenced from the same sample in a study of T cell responses to AZD1222 COVID-19 vaccine. TCRdb's table, derived via immunoSEQ multiplex PCR, lists solely in-frame clones and lacks some. Among more than 50,000 clones, 85% to 90% were seen once, and the ten largest hold just under 5%. Specimen: peripheral blood, collected on day 0 of AZD1222 vaccination. These receptors were obtained from an adult in good health.

The rearrangement links TRBV5-1 to TRBJ2-1; D is uncertain. The V end lost 4 bases, the J end lost 4 bases, and 3 bases lay between the germline ends. Germline CDR1 is SGHRS and CDR2 is YFSETQ. The CDR3 covers 11 residues. The CDR3 region is CASSQYNEQFF. CDR3 sequence (DNA): TGCGCCAGCAGCCAGTACAATGAGCAGTTCTTC.

This chain joins TRBV7-9 and TRBJ2-1; D is unresolved. The CDR3 sequence is 11 residues long. Trimming took 8 bases from V and 9 from J, leaving 11 bases between them. CDR1 is SEHNR, CDR2 FQNEAQ, per germline (reference sequence). CDR3: CASSLRVEQFF. The CDR3 coding sequence is TGTGCCAGCTCCCTACGGGTTGAGCAGTTCTTC.

This clone was seen a few times. CDR3 nucleotide sequence: TGTGCCAGCAGCTTAAGACACCATACGAACACCGGGGAGCTGTTTTTT. Protein sequence: CASSLRHHTNTGELFF. The gene calls are TRBV5-4 and TRBJ2-2; D unresolved. Looked up from germline, CDR1 is SGHNT and CDR2 is YYREEE (reference sequence). V was trimmed by 2 bases and J by 0 bases, leaving 11 bases between them. This CDR3 is built from 16 residues. The variable domain in full, with the rest retrieved from reference TRBV5-4 and TRBJ2-2, is ETGVTQSPTHLIKTRGQQVTLRCSSQSGHNTVSWYQQALGQGPQFIFQYYREEENGRGNFPPRFSGLQFPNYSSELNVNALELDDSALYLCASSLRHHTNTGELFFGEGSRLTVL.

This chain connects TRBV6-6 to TRBJ2-1, with 10 bases aligning to TRBD2. CDR1 and CDR2 (germline): MNHNY, SVGAGI (reference sequence). There are 15 residues in the CDR3. V shed 5 bases, J shed 12 bases, and the junction held 13 bases outside the gene matches. CDR3 sequence (DNA): TGTGCCAGCAGTGGGGCCAGCGGGGGGGAATACGGGCAGTTCTTC. This codes for CASSGASGGEYGQFF.

The table lists this clone with a few counts. This rearrangement joins TRBV12-3 or TRBV12-4 to TRBJ2-7, with a weak D call TRBD2 (5 bases). V lost 4 bases, J lost 6 bases, and 13 bases lay in between. CDR3 size: 13 residues. The CDR3 is CASSYLSEGEQYF. CDR3 nucleotides: TGTGCCAGCAGTTACCTGTCTGAGGGCGAGCAGTACTTC.

The table lists this clone with a count of one. The CDR3 sequence is CASSQGDQETQYF. CDR3 coding DNA: TGCGCCAGCAGCCAAGGCGACCAAGAGACCCAGTACTTC. V and J are TRBV4-1 and TRBJ2-5; D gene ambiguous. The CDR3 is made up of 13 amino acids. CDR1 and CDR2 (germline): MGHRA, YSYEKL. Trimming took off 1 base at V and 0 bases at J, with 3 bases between the two ends.

The J gene is TRBJ1-6, the V gene TRBV19, with 9 nucleotides matching TRBD1. V trimming: 7 bases; J trimming: 3 bases; junction bases outside the gene matches: 16. Germline V gives CDR1 LNHDA, CDR2 SQIVND (reference sequence). The CDR3 runs 19 residues. CDR3 amino acids: CASTMEGPTGGVYNSPLHF. DNA for the CDR3: TGTGCCAGTACCATGGAGGGGCCGACAGGGGGGGTCTATAATTCACCCCTCCACTTT.

The V and J genes are TRBV2 and TRBJ1-5; 8 nucleotides align to TRBD1. V gave up 4 bases and J gave up 2 bases; unmatched junction bases: 4. The CDR3 has 15 residues. The germline gives CDR1 SNHLY, CDR2 FYNNEI. CDR3 region: CASSGQGTGNQPQHF. The CDR3 bases are TGTGCCAGCAGTGGACAGGGGACCGGCAATCAGCCCCAGCATTTT.

V is TRBV5-6 and J is TRBJ1-4; a weak D match, TRBD1 (5 bases). This CDR3 is built from 14 residues. Germline V CDR1 and CDR2: SGHDT, YYEEEE. V lost 4 bases and J 0 bases, leaving 7 bases between the germline ends. The CDR3 bases are TGTGCCAGCAGCGAGACAGCAACTAATGAAAAACTGTTTTTT. Protein: CASSETATNEKLFF.

V and J are TRBV5-1 and TRBJ1-2, with 7 bases fitting TRBD1. The V and J ends lost 4 bases and 8 bases, in that order; junction bases with no gene match: 11. CDR1 and CDR2 (germline): SGHRS, YFSETQ. There are 14 residues in the CDR3. The chain's CDR3 is CASSAQTGIRGYTF. The CDR3 DNA is TGCGCCAGCAGCGCCCAGACAGGGATCCGAGGCTACACCTTC.

The genes are TRBV5-1 and TRBJ1-1; TRBD1 matches at 7 bases. Germline V gives CDR1 SGHRS, CDR2 YFSETQ. The CDR3 spans 13 residues. The V gene end was trimmed by 4 bases and the J gene end by 7 bases; junction bases not matched to a gene: 7. The CDR3 coding sequence is TGCGCCAGCAGCCCAGGGACAGACCTTGAAGCTTTCTTT. This sequence encodes CASSPGTDLEAFF.

The rearrangement joins TRBV3-1 (or the pseudogene TRBV3-2) to TRBJ1-5; D is unresolved. Germline CDR1 and CDR2: LGHDT and YNNKEL (reference sequence). This CDR3 comprises 13 residues. The V gene lost 0 bases and the J gene lost 7 bases, with 7 bases spanning the gap. For the CDR3, the DNA is TGTGCCAGCAGCCAAGACCGCCAGCAGCCCCAGCATTTT. Translation gives CASSQDRQQPQHF.

This chain uses TRBV3-1 (or the pseudogene TRBV3-2) with TRBJ1-2; 8 bases line up with TRBD1. The CDR3 consists of 14 residues. V was pared by 3 bases and J by 0 bases, with 0 bases of the junction left unmatched. CDR1 and CDR2 (germline): LGHDT, YNNKEL (reference sequence). CDR3 nucleotides: TGTGCCAGCAGCCAGGACAGGGCTAACTATGGCTACACCTTC. Translated, it gives CASSQDRANYGYTF.

The chain combines TRBV19 with TRBJ2-5; 9 positions match TRBD2. Trimming at V came to 3 bases and at J to 1 base, leaving 9 bases not matched to a gene. The CDR3 is 17 residues long. From germline, CDR1 is LNHDA and CDR2 SQIVND (reference sequence). The CDR3 DNA is TGTGCCAGTAGTATGCAAGGCCTAGCGGGGAGCCAAGAGACCCAGTACTTC. Its protein product is CASSMQGLAGSQETQYF. The complete variable domain, with remaining parts taken from reference TRBV19 and TRBJ2-5, reads DGGITQSPKYLFRKEGQNVTLSCEQNLNHDAMYWYRQDPGQGLRLIYYSQIVNDFQKGDIAEGYSVSREKKESFPLTVTSAQKNPTAFYLCASSMQGLAGSQETQYFGPGTRLLVL.

This rearrangement joins TRBV6-5 to TRBJ1-5; TRBD1 agrees at 9 bases. Germline V gives CDR1 MNHEY, CDR2 SVGAGI. V lost 6 bases and J lost 7; bases outside the gene matches: 10. CDR3 length: 15 amino acids. DNA of the CDR3: TGTGCCAGCAGCCCAAAGGGGACAGGGTACCAGCCCCAGCATTTT. Its protein is CASSPKGTGYQPQHF.

This clone occurred a few times. V is TRBV30 and J is TRBJ1-6; D is undetermined. The CDR3 is 13 residues long. V lost 2 bases and J lost 9, with 11 bases in between. Looked up from germline, CDR1 is GTSNPN and CDR2 is SVGIG (reference sequence). The CDR3 here is CAWSFSPFSPLHF. The CDR3 DNA reads TGTGCCTGGAGTTTCTCCCCCTTTTCACCCCTCCACTTT.

This CDR3 reads CASSQTGQGYGYTF. DNA for the CDR3: TGTGCCAGCTCACAAACGGGACAGGGCTATGGCTACACCTTC. The genes are TRBV18 and TRBJ1-2; 9 bases match TRBD1. The CDR3 sequence is 14 residues long. V was pared by 4 bases and J by 4 bases, with 4 bases of the junction left unmatched. Germline V gives CDR1 KGHSH, CDR2 LQKENI.

In its sample, this clone was seen once. V is TRBV29-1 and J is TRBJ2-1; D might be TRBD1 (6 bases). This CDR3 has 14 amino acids. Germline V CDR1 and CDR2: SQVTM, ANQGSEA. Trimming cost V 5 bases and J 3 bases, with 14 bases left between them. The CDR3 DNA follows: TGCAGCGTTTCTTTCGGGGACAACTACAATGAGCAGTTCTTC. Protein: CSVSFGDNYNEQFF.

This clone occurred once. The CDR3 sequence is CASSLRDRAGGYTF. The CDR3 DNA reads TGTGCCAGCAGTTTACGGGACAGGGCAGGCGGCTACACCTTC. The V gene is TRBV5-6, the J gene TRBJ1-2; 9 nucleotides line up with TRBD1. V dropped 5 bases and J dropped 8; count of bases not matched to a gene: 10. The germline CDR1 and CDR2 sequences are SGHDT and YYEEEE. There are 14 residues in the CDR3.

The CDR3 DNA sequence: TGTGCCAGCCGAACAGGGGCGGATTATGAAAAACTGTTTTTT. This translates into CASRTGADYEKLFF. The V and J genes are TRBV19 and TRBJ1-4; 7 nucleotides line up with TRBD1. After removal of 9 bases from V and 6 bases from J, the junction contained 10 bases not matched to a gene. This CDR3 region has 14 residues. From germline, CDR1 is LNHDA and CDR2 SQIVND (reference sequence).

The rearrangement links TRBV7-7 to TRBJ2-7, with unresolved D. The CDR3 contains 14 residues. Trimming removed 5 bases from V and 6 bases from J, with 17 bases in between. The germline V gene has CDR1 SSHAT and CDR2 FNYEAQ (reference sequence). This CDR3 reads CASSPTPRTAEQYF. The DNA for the CDR3 is TGTGCCAGCAGCCCTACCCCGCGTACGGCCGAGCAGTACTTC.